This TCR beta chain was retrieved from a study of untreated major depressive disorder (dated 2018 in TCRdb). A note on the overall study: This cross-sectional case-control study compared T cell phenotype and TCR repertoire between antidepressant-free major depressive disorder patients and individually matched non-depressed controls. Differences in Vbeta 5.1, Vbeta 11 and Vbeta 22 usage observed by flow cytometry in the whole cohort were followed up by sequencing.

A note on this clone: Its antigen is unknown. Base qualities are missing; no much larger clone stands one base away.

Each depressed patient was pairwise matched to a non-depressed control for sex, age, current smoking status and body mass index. All participants were of European descent. Controls had no current or lifetime mood disorder and scored 5 or less on the Quick Inventory of Depressive Symptoms-Self Report. Major medical conditions, Axis I/II comorbidities, regular medication or illicit drug use, and drinking over 100 g alcohol a week were all grounds for excluding any participant. Approximately 30 ml of peripheral blood was collected into EDTA tubes from each participant. CD4+ T cells were purified from thawed PBMCs by magnetic negative selection with the BD IMag Human CD4 T Lymphocyte Enrichment Set. The CD4+ enrichment method typically yielded about 95% purity as confirmed by flow cytometry. A subgroup of a few case-control pairs, selected blind to chemokine receptor expression and flow-cytometric repertoire skewing results, was subjected to TCRbeta sequencing. All blood samples were drawn in the morning at 8:00 a.m., and PBMCs were separated by Ficoll-Hypaque gradient centrifugation. PBMCs were cryopreserved by gradual cooling to -80 degrees C and were kept in liquid nitrogen until assay.

The Qiagen DNeasy Blood and Tissue Kit was used to extract total genomic DNA from purified CD4+ T cells. The TCRbeta CDR3 region, defined according to IMGT, was amplified and sequenced using immunoSEQ immunosequencing protocols. The study's processing was this. Raw sequence data were preprocessed by the immunoSEQ service for PCR and sequencing error correction. Data were loaded into the immunoSEQ Analyzer and further analyzed with VDJtools v1.0.7. Patient-control differences were tested with the paired Wilcoxon signed-rank test. TCRdb retrieved this table from immuneACCESS and kept in-frame rearrangements only. Not all clones are present; in checked studies, unresolved V genes account for under half, and no reason is known for the remainder. The V and J calls and the clone size are those of that table, but D and trimming were determined from the DNA. Recorded for this sample are about 21,000 clones; roughly nine tenths of them occurred a single time. More than 0.45% of the sample is taken by the ten largest.

Its CDR3 holds 14 amino acids, cysteine through phenylalanine. The retained sequence is limited to the CDR3, 42 bases, with the frame set at the first base. Cut back by 8 bases and 6 bases, the V and J ends lie 16 bases apart. CDR1 is given as MNHEY and CDR2 as SMNVEV, both from the germline V gene (reference sequence). Overall study outcomes, separate from this receptor: The top five TRBV05-01 clones in every sequenced subject were all private clones. TRBV25-01 and TRBV02-01 usage followed the flow-cytometry pattern but did not reach statistical significance in the sequencing data. In CD4+ T cells, sequencing confirmed that depressed patients used TRBV05-01 (Vbeta 5.1) more than controls did, with a one-tailed test giving p = 0.040. For the sequencing comparisons, one-tailed planned tests were applied to only three preselected Vbeta families. Because of strict matching and exclusion criteria, the study sample was comparatively small, which limits how generalizable the findings are.

Source material: CD4+ T cells from PBMCs. Recombination linked TRBV27 to TRBJ2-2; D gene: possibly TRBD2, on 6 matching bases. The clonotype was recovered from a middle-aged woman in good health. The CDR3 reads CASGSGPNAGELFF. The bases read TGTGCCAGCGGGAGCGGGCCAAATGCCGGGGAGCTGTTTTTT.